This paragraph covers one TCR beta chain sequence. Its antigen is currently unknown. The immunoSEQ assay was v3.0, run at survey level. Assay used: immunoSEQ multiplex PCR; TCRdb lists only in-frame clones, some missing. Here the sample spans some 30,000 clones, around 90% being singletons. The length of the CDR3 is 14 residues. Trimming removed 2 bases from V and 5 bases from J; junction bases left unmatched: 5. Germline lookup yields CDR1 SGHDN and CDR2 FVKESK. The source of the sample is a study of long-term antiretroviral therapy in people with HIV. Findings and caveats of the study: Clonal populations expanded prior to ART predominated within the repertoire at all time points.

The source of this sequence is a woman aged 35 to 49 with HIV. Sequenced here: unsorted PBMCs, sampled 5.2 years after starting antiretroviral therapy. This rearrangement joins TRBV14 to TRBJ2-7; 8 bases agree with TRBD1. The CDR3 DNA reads TGTGCCAGCAGCCAATTGGGACAGGCCCACGAGCAGTACTTC. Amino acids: CASSQLGQAHEQYF.